What follows are 18 T cell receptor beta chains derived from one specimen sequenced in a study of T cell repertoires in cytomegalovirus infection. Each CDR3 protein gets one entry after TCRdb re-called the reads with MiXCR. The sample shows approximately 180,000 distinct CDR3 sequences, about 17% of them seen only once. Specimen: CD8+ T cells from PBMCs. Receptors originate from a human donor in good health (CMV status not recorded). Some clones in this sample may be carry-over from other donors' samples.

The rearrangement links TRBV20-1 to TRBJ1-5, with D hard to call. The CDR3 is made up of 14 amino acids. CDR1 and CDR2 from the germline V gene are DFQATT and SNEGSKA (reference sequence). V lost 1 base and J lost 3, with 10 bases in between. The CDR3 protein is CSARGLQDNQPQHF. The CDR3 DNA sequence: TGCAGTGCTAGAGGTTTGCAGGACAATCAGCCCCAGCATTTT.

V gene TRBV14 combines with J gene TRBJ2-5; no clear D gene. Germline V gives CDR1 SGHDN, CDR2 FVKESK. The CDR3 covers 13 residues. The ends were cut back, 0 bases at V and 5 bases at J, with 7 bases in the middle. The CDR3 is CASSQEVGETQYF. CDR3 in DNA: TGTGCCAGCAGCCAAGAGGTCGGGGAGACCCAGTACTTC.

In this sample, this clonotype turned up a few times. V gene TRBV7-3 combines with J gene TRBJ2-6; no clear D gene. The length of the CDR3 is 15 residues. The V and J ends lost 5 bases and 4 bases respectively, with 12 bases between them. Germline V gene sequence: CDR1 SGHTA, CDR2 FQGTGA. The CDR3 coding sequence is TGTGCCAGCAGCCCCAAGGCTGACGGGGCCAACGTCCTGACTTTC. It encodes CASSPKADGANVLTF.

The V gene is TRBV28, the J gene TRBJ2-3, with D perhaps TRBD1 (6 bases). Germline CDR1 reads MDHEN; CDR2 reads SYDVKM. V was clipped by 2 bases and J by 5 bases, with 17 bases between them. This CDR3 spans 16 amino acids. The CDR3 nucleotides read TGTGCCAGCAGTTTAGGGGAACAGGGTCTGAAAGATACGCAGTATTTT. Amino acids: CASSLGEQGLKDTQYF.

The V call is TRBV5-6, the J call TRBJ2-1; maybe TRBD2 (6 bases). This CDR3 contains 13 residues. Germline CDR1 reads SGHDT; CDR2 reads YYEEEE. Trimming left V 0 bases short and J 10 bases short, with 11 bases between. The CDR3 nucleotides read TGTGCCAGCAGCTTGGGACTAGGCTGGGAGCAGTTCTTC. Its translation: CASSLGLGWEQFF.

This clonotype was seen a few times. This chain connects TRBV29-1 to TRBJ1-1; D possibly corresponds to TRBD1 (6 bases). V lost 1 base and J 0 bases, leaving 9 bases between the germline ends. CDR1 and CDR2 (germline): SQVTM, ANQGSEA. This CDR3 is 14 amino acids long. CDR3 protein: CSVEVRGMNTEAFF. In nucleotides, the CDR3 is TGCAGCGTTGAAGTCAGGGGAATGAACACTGAAGCTTTCTTT.

This clonotype appeared a few times. This sequence joins TRBV28 and TRBJ2-7, with 9 bases matching TRBD1. CDR1 MDHEN and CDR2 SYDVKM come from the germline V gene. The CDR3 is 20 amino acids. J lost 0 bases, V lost 0 bases, and 15 bases had no gene match. The DNA for the CDR3 is TGTGCCAGCAGTTTATGGTCCATTGTCCGGGGACAGGGAATCTCCTACGAGCAGTACTTC. Protein: CASSLWSIVRGQGISYEQYF. Full variable domain (missing parts from reference TRBV28 and TRBJ2-7): DVKVTQSSRYLVKRTGEKVFLECVQDMDHENMFWYRQDPGLGLRLIYFSYDVKMKEKGDIPEGYSVSREKKERFSLILESASTNQTSMYLCASSLWSIVRGQGISYEQYFGPGTRLTVT.

This clonotype has a single count. The chain combines TRBV7-2 with TRBJ1-6; TRBD1 is a possible D gene (5 bases). With 2 bases removed from V and 7 bases from J, the gap between germline ends came to 15 bases. The germline gives CDR1 SGHTA, CDR2 FQGNSA. This CDR3 spans 16 amino acids. The CDR3 DNA is TGTGCCAGCAGCTTAACAGTGCCCAGGGAGAATTCACCCCTCCACTTT. This gives the protein CASSLTVPRENSPLHF.

The V call is TRBV7-2, the J call TRBJ2-3, with D possibly being TRBD1 (6 bases). The length of the CDR3 is 14 residues. V lost 3 bases to trimming and J lost 5 bases, with 12 bases between them. The germline CDR1 and CDR2 sequences are SGHTA and FQGNSA. CDR3 loop: CASSFGAGEDTQYF. The CDR3 DNA sequence: TGTGCCAGCAGCTTCGGGGCAGGGGAAGATACGCAGTATTTT.

The chain joins TRBV4-1 to TRBJ1-1, with unresolved D. The V and J ends lost 5 bases and 8 bases respectively, with 9 bases between them. The CDR3 is 11 amino acids. Per the germline V gene, CDR1 is MGHRA and CDR2 is YSYEKL. In nucleotides, the CDR3 is TGCGCCAGCAGCGAGCACTGGGAAGCTTTCTTT. Translation gives CASSEHWEAFF.

This clonotype was seen just once. The rearrangement uses TRBV5-8 and TRBJ2-1; possible D gene TRBD1, 5 bases. The germline CDR1 and CDR2 sequences are SGHTS and YDEGEE. Trimming removed 4 bases from V and 0 bases from J, with 11 bases in between. This CDR3 has 15 amino acids. CDR3 amino acids: CASSDQGSSYNEQFF. The CDR3 coding sequence is TGTGCCAGCAGCGACCAGGGAAGCTCCTACAATGAGCAGTTCTTC.

This clonotype has more than one count but fewer than ten. The V and J genes are TRBV7-6 and TRBJ2-2; TRBD2 aligns across 8 bases. The trim removed 1 base at V and 2 bases at J, leaving 3 bases unmatched. The CDR3 has 16 amino acids. Germline CDR1 is SGHVS and CDR2 is FNYEAQ. The CDR3 reads CASSLEAGVNTGELFF. In nucleotides, the CDR3 is TGTGCCAGCAGCTTAGAAGCGGGGGTCAACACCGGGGAGCTGTTTTTT.

In this sample, this clonotype turned up a few times. The chain couples TRBV4-2 to TRBJ1-6; D uncertain. CDR3 size: 13 residues. The V end lost 0 bases, the J end lost 11 bases, and 8 bases lay between the germline ends. Per the germline V gene, CDR1 is LGHNA and CDR2 is YNFKEQ. DNA of the CDR3: TGTGCCAGCAGCCAAGATGTCATTACACCCCTCCACTTT. It yields the protein CASSQDVITPLHF.

The chain links TRBV29-1 to TRBJ1-2; TRBD1 matches 7 bases. The J segment lost 4 bases and the V segment lost 0 bases, leaving 5 bases of the junction unmatched. Germline CDR1 reads SQVTM; CDR2 reads ANQGSEA. This CDR3 contains 14 residues. This chain's CDR3 is CSVEDQGDSYGYTF. CDR3 nucleotides: TGCAGCGTTGAAGATCAGGGGGACAGCTATGGCTACACCTTC.

The chain recombines TRBV7-9 with TRBJ1-3; TRBD1 aligns across 7 bases. Trimming took 9 bases from V and 0 from J; bases not matched to a gene: 11. The germline gives CDR1 SEHNR, CDR2 FQNEAQ (reference sequence). The CDR3 sequence is 16 residues long. The CDR3 coding sequence is TGTGCCAGGGGCTTATCGGACAGGAACTCTGGAAACACCATATATTTT. Amino acids: CARGLSDRNSGNTIYF. Full variable domain (remainder filled in from reference TRBV7-9 and TRBJ1-3): DTGVSQNPRHKITKRGQNVTFRCDPISEHNRLYWYRQTLGQGPEFLTYFQNEAQLEKSRLLSDRFSAERPKGSFSTLEIQRTEQGDSAMYLCARGLSDRNSGNTIYFGEGSWLTVV.

The chain is built from TRBV20-1 and TRBJ1-5; 7 bases are shared with TRBD1. The CDR3 sequence is 17 residues long. With 0 bases clipped from V and 2 bases from J, the junction kept 10 bases outside the gene matches. Germline CDR1 and CDR2: DFQATT and SNEGSKA (reference sequence). The CDR3 spells CSARDLWGQGGNQPQHF. The CDR3 DNA follows: TGCAGTGCTAGAGATCTCTGGGGTCAGGGGGGCAATCAGCCCCAGCATTTT.

V and J are TRBV10-3 and TRBJ1-1; D gene uncertain. Germline loops: CDR1 ENHRY, CDR2 SYGVKD. The CDR3 is made up of 13 amino acids. Deletions cut 5 bases from V and 9 bases from J, with 16 bases between. CDR3 bases: TGTGCCATCAGTATTGGCCACACCAATAAAGCTTTCTTT. It translates to CAISIGHTNKAFF.

This clonotype showed up just a few times. The V and J genes are TRBV12-3 or TRBV12-4 and TRBJ1-2; the D is unclear. V lost 3 bases and J 8 bases, leaving 10 bases between the germline ends. CDR3 length: 12 amino acids. CDR3 nucleotide sequence: TGTGCCAGCAGTTTCTCCTCAGAGGGCTACACCTTC. Amino acids: CASSFSSEGYTF.